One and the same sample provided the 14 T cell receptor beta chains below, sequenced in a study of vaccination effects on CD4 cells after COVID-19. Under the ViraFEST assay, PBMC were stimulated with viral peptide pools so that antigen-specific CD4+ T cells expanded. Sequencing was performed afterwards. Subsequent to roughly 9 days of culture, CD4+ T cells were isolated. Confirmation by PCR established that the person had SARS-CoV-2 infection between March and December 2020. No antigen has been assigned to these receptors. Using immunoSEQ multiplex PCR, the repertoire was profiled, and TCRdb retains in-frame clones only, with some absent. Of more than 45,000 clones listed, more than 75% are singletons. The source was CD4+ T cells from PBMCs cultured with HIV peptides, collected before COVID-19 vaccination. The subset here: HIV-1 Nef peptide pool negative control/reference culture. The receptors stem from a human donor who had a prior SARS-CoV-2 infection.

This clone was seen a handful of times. This chain's CDR3 is CASRFAPAGYEQYF. CDR3 coding DNA: TGTGCCAGCCGTTTCGCCCCAGCGGGCTACGAGCAGTACTTC. V is TRBV2 and J is TRBJ2-7, with D possibly being TRBD2 (6 bases). V was clipped by 8 bases and J by 3 bases, with 17 bases between them. Germline loops: CDR1 SNHLY, CDR2 FYNNEI. The CDR3 has 14 amino acids.

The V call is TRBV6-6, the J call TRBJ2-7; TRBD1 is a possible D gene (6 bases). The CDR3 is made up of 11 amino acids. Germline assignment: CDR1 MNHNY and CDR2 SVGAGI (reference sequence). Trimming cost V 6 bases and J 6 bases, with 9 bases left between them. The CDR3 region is CASSTGSEQYF. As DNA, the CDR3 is TGTGCCAGCAGCACAGGGTCCGAGCAGTACTTC.

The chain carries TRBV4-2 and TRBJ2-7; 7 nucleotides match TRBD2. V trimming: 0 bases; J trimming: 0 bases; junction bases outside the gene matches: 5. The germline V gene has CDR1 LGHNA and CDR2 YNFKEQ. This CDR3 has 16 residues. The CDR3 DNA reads TGTGCCAGCAGCCAAGACGGCGGGAGAAACTCCTACGAGCAGTACTTC. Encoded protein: CASSQDGGRNSYEQYF.

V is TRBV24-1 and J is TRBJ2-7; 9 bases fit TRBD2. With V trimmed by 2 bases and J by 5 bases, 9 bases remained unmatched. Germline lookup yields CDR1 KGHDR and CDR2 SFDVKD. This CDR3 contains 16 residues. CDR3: CATSDSHPSGIDEQYF. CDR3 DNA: TGTGCCACCAGTGATTCTCACCCTAGCGGGATAGACGAGCAGTACTTC.

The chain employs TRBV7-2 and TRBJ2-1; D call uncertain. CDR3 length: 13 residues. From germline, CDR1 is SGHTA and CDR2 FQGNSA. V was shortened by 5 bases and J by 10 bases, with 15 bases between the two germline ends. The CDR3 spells CASSPLLYGEQFF. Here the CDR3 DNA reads TGTGCCAGCAGCCCCCTCTTATACGGCGAGCAGTTCTTC.

The CDR3 coding sequence is TGTGCCAGTAGTTCCACCGTGGTGACTCCTAACTACGAGCAGTACTTC. The encoded protein is CASSSTVVTPNYEQYF. The chain recombines TRBV19 with TRBJ2-7; no definite D call. Trimming removed 5 bases from V and 3 bases from J, with 20 bases in between. Per germline, CDR1 LNHDA and CDR2 SQIVND (reference sequence). This CDR3 is built from 16 residues.

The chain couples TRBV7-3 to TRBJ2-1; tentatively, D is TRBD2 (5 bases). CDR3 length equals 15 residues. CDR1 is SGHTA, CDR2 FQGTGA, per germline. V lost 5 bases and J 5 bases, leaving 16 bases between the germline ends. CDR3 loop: CASSRTRVPNNEQFF. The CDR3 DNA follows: TGTGCCAGCAGCCGCACTAGAGTCCCGAACAATGAGCAGTTCTTC.

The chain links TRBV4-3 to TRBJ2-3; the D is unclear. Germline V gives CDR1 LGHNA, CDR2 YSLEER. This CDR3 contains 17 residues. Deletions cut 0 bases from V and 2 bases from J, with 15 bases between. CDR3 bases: TGCGCCAGCAGCCAAGATCTATTCCAGGTTCTCACAGATACGCAGTATTTT. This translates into CASSQDLFQVLTDTQYF.

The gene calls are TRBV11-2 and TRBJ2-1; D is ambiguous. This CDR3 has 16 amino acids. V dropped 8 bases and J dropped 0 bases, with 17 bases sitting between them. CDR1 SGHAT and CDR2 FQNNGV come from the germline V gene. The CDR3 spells CASAWPAGSSYNEQFF. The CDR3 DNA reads TGTGCCAGCGCGTGGCCGGCAGGAAGCTCCTACAATGAGCAGTTCTTC.

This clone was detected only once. CDR3 sequence: CASSPRGQGAGGANVLTF. Here the CDR3 DNA reads TGTGCCAGCTCACCAAGAGGACAGGGGGCTGGTGGGGCCAACGTCCTGACTTTC. This sequence joins TRBV18 and TRBJ2-6, with TRBD1 identical over 11 bases. Germline CDR1 reads KGHSH; CDR2 reads LQKENI. The CDR3 runs to 18 residues. The trim removed 2 bases at V and 3 bases at J, leaving 6 bases unmatched.

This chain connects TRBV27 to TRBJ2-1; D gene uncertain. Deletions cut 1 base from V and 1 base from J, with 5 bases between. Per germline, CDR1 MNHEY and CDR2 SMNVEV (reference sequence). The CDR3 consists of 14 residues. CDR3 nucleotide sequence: TGTGCCAGCAGTTTATTCAGTTCCTACAATGAGCAGTTCTTC. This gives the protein CASSLFSSYNEQFF.

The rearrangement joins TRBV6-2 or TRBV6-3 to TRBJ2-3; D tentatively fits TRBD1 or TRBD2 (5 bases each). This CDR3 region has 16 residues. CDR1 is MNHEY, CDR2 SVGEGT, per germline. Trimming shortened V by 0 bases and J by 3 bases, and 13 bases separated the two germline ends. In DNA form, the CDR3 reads TGTGCCAGCAGTTACTCGGGCGTCGGGGCAACAGATACGCAGTATTTT. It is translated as CASSYSGVGATDTQYF.

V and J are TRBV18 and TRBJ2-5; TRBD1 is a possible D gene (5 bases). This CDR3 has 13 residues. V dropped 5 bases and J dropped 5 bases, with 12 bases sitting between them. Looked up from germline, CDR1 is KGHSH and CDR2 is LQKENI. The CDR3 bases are TGTGCCAGCTCAGAAAGACAGTTGGAGACCCAGTACTTC. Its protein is CASSERQLETQYF. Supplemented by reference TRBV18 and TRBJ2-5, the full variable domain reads NAGVMQNPRHLVRRRGQEARLRCSPMKGHSHVYWYRQLPEEGLKFMVYLQKENIIDESGMPKERFSAEFPKEGPSILRIQQVVRGDSAAYFCASSERQLETQYFGPGTRLLVL.

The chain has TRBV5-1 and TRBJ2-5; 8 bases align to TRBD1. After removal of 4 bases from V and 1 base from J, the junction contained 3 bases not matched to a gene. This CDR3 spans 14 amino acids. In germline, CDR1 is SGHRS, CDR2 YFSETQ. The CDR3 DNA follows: TGCGCCAGCAGCATAGGGACAGGCCAAGAGACCCAGTACTTC. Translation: CASSIGTGQETQYF.